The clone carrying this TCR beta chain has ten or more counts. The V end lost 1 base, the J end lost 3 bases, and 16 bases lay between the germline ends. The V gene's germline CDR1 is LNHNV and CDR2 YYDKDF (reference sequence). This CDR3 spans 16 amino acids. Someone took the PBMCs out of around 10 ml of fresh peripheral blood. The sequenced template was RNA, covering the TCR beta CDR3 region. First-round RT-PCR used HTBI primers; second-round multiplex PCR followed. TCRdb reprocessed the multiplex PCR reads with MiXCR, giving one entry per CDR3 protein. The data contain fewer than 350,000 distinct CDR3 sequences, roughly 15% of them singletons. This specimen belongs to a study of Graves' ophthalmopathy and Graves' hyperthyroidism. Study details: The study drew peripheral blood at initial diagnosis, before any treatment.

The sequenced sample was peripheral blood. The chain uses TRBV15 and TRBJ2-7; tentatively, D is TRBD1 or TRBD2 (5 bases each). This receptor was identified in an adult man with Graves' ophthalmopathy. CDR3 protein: CATSRAVGTLHYEQYF. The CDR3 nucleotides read TGTGCCACCAGCAGAGCAGTCGGGACCCTCCACTACGAGCAGTACTTC.